This T cell receptor beta chain is drawn from a study of OX40 agonist ivuxolimab in advanced cancers. The J segment lost 2 bases and the V segment lost 8 bases, leaving 5 bases of the junction unmatched. Per germline, CDR1 SEHNR and CDR2 FQNEAQ (reference sequence). The length of the CDR3 is 14 residues. The repertoire was sequenced with immunoSEQ multiplex PCR; TCRdb's copy has only in-frame clones and lacks some. The table includes 55,000 to 70,000 clones, 80% detected once. The chain recombines TRBV7-9 with TRBJ2-2, with 7 bases that match TRBD1. The sequence derives from an adult with an advanced solid tumor such as melanoma, head and neck, liver or kidney cancer. The material was CD4+ or CD8+ T cells sorted from blood, obtained in a trial of the OX40 agonist ivuxolimab. The CDR3 region has the DNA TGTGCCAGCCTGGGACAGAGAAACACCGGGGAGCTGTTTTTT. Residues: CASLGQRNTGELFF.